A selection of T cell receptor beta chains follows, all from one sample in a study of T cells after yellow fever vaccination. TCRdb reanalysed the 5' RACE reads using MiXCR and keeps one entry per CDR3 protein. The table shows 150,000 or so distinct CDR3 sequences, with about 7% occurring only once. Sample: CD4+ T cells sorted from PBMCs, taken 5 days after the first yellow fever vaccination. The receptors come from a man in his late teens or twenties who received the YFV17D yellow fever vaccine. The CDR3 runs from the conserved cysteine through the conserved F or W. The D gene is left open where the match is weak. Clone size is given for some rows only: seen once, a few or many times, or a class if the clone is expanded.

j_call d_call v_call clone_size cdr3_nt cdr3_aa
TRBJ1-2 - TRBV29-1 many TGCAGCGTTGATGGCGGGGCCTATGGCTACACCTTC CSVDGGAYGYTF
TRBJ1-2 - TRBV4-1 - TGCGCCAGCAGCCAACCAAGCGTCGCCAGGTGGGGCGGCTATGGCTACACCTTC CASSQPSVARWGGYGYTF
TRBJ1-2 - TRBV7-9 many TGTGCCAGCGGGGGTGGCTACACCTTC CASGGGYTF
TRBJ1-1 - TRBV3-1 - TGTGCCAGCAGCGGAAGGCCACAGGGTCTGAGCACTGAAGCTTTCTTT CASSGRPQGLSTEAFF
TRBJ2-5 TRBD2 TRBV5-1 many TGCGCCAGCAGCTTGGCTCCCTCGGGAGGGGAGTACTTC CASSLAPSGGEYF
TRBJ2-4 TRBD1 TRBV5-1 many TGCGCCAGCCGACAGGGGTTGAGAAACATTCAGTACTTC CASRQGLRNIQYF
TRBJ2-1 TRBD1 TRBV3-1 few TGTGCCAGCAGCCAAGATCTTGGGACAGTCGCCTACAATGAGCAGTTCTTC CASSQDLGTVAYNEQFF
TRBJ2-5 TRBD1 TRBV12-3/TRBV12-4 many TGTGCCAGCGGGAGGACAGGGGGCTGGAAAAAGACCCAGTACTTC CASGRTGGWKKTQYF
TRBJ1-2 - TRBV28 few TGTGCCAGCAGTTTGGGGGAGGATGGCTACACCTTC CASSLGEDGYTF
TRBJ1-3 TRBD1 TRBV5-1 - TGCGCCAGCAGCTTCCTCGGGACAGGGGACACCATATATTTT CASSFLGTGDTIYF
TRBJ2-7 - TRBV6-6 many TGTGCCAGCAGTCTCCTGGTGGGGATGTCCTACGAGCAGTACTTC CASSLLVGMSYEQYF
TRBJ2-7 - TRBV12-3/TRBV12-4 - TGTGCCAGCAGTTCAGGGTCCAATACCTACGAGCAGTACTTC CASSSGSNTYEQYF
TRBJ2-3 - TRBV20-1 many TGCAGTGCACTCCGGCCGCTAGCCAGAGATACGCAGTATTTT CSALRPLARDTQYF
TRBJ1-1 - TRBV19 many TGTGCCAGTAGTATGGGCACCTTGAACACTGAAGCTTTCTTT CASSMGTLNTEAFF
TRBJ2-1 - TRBV4-1 many TGCGCCAGCAGCCAAGTATCCTGGGGAGTAAGCAATGAGCAGTTCTTC CASSQVSWGVSNEQFF
TRBJ2-1 TRBD1 TRBV29-1 many TGCAGCGTTGACAGGGGGATAGTCGATGAGCAGTTCTTC CSVDRGIVDEQFF
TRBJ2-3 - TRBV5-6 many TGTGCCAGCACCTTCCAGGGACCAGATACGCAGTATTTT CASTFQGPDTQYF
TRBJ2-1 - TRBV20-1 many TGCAGTGCTTTTAAGCCGGGCGGTGAGCAGTTCTTC CSAFKPGGEQFF
TRBJ1-2 - TRBV6-2/TRBV6-3 few TGTGCCAGCAGTTCCCCCGGGGGGGGGGTCTATGGCTACACCTTC CASSSPGGGVYGYTF
TRBJ2-2 - TRBV3-1 many TGTGCCAGCAGCCAAACCGGGGAGCTGTTTTTT CASSQTGELFF